The present TCR beta chain was sequenced within a study of tissue T cells after allogeneic stem cell transplantation. The CDR3 length is 15 residues. In germline, CDR1 is SNHLY, CDR2 FYNGKV (reference sequence). V shed 2 bases, J shed 0 bases, and the junction held 2 bases outside the gene matches. TCRbeta CDR3 was sequenced at survey depth with template counts. TCRdb's table, derived via immunoSEQ multiplex PCR, lists solely in-frame clones and lacks some. The data show roughly 4,700 clones, about 34% seen once. By share, this clone counts as medium-sized. No antigen is known for it. Mouse germline and gene names are used. The sequence runs out 1 residue before the end of the CDR3; the remainder is reconstructed from the germline J gene. Study-wide results and caveats: Anatomically similar tissues had similar TCR repertoires within each patient.

As to time point: mouse harvest day 14 after allogeneic transplant. Mouse grafts combined 10^7 T-cell-depleted bone marrow cells with 10^6 splenic CD5+ T cells. The chain couples TRBV3 to TRBJ2-7, with 9 bases lining up with TRBD2. This receptor was taken from a female BALB/c mouse given C57BL/6 T cells with graft-versus-host disease after an allogeneic hematopoietic cell transplant. The sample comprised skin. CDR3 residues: CASSLTWGGSYEQYF. The sequenced part of the CDR3 DNA is TGTGCCAGCAGCTTAACCTGGGGGGGCTCCTATGAACAGTAC.